These 29 T cell receptor beta chains were sequenced from one sample in a study of graft-versus-host responses after intestinal transplantation. Data came from immunoSEQ multiplex PCR; TCRdb stores just in-frame clones and leaves some out. The data contain fewer than 30,000 clones, 90% to 95% of them seen just once; the ten biggest clones take up about 0.8%. Material: PBMCs, obtained just over 29 days after intestinal transplant. Receptors were obtained from a human patient who received an intestinal transplant, so some T cells may come from the graft donor.

Only a few counts were recorded for this clone. The rearrangement links TRBV23-1 to TRBJ2-2, with D tentatively TRBD1 (5 bases). TRBV23-1 is an ORF; its function is uncertain. The ends were cut back, 4 bases at V and 7 bases at J, with 13 bases in the middle. CDR3 size: 14 residues. In DNA, the CDR3 is TGCGCCAGCAGTCTGAAAGGGCAGGGCGGGGAGCTGTTTTTT. This gives the protein CASSLKGQGGELFF.

The rearrangement links TRBV6-5 to TRBJ1-2, with D uncertain. Germline V CDR1 and CDR2: MNHEY, SVGAGI. This CDR3 comprises 14 residues. Trimming removed 6 bases at V and 2 bases at J, with 13 bases between. This CDR3 reads CASRQDGLNYGYTF. CDR3 DNA sequence: TGTGCCAGCAGACAAGACGGACTGAACTATGGCTACACCTTC.

The rearrangement joins TRBV6-5 to TRBJ2-1, with 10 bases fitting TRBD2. In germline, CDR1 is MNHEY, CDR2 SVGAGI. The J segment lost 0 bases and the V segment lost 4 bases, leaving 0 bases of the junction unmatched. The CDR3 extends over 15 amino acids. The CDR3 DNA sequence: TGTGCCAGCAGTTGGACTAGCGGCTCCTACAATGAGCAGTTCTTC. It translates to CASSWTSGSYNEQFF.

This clone was observed a single time. The chain combines TRBV28 with TRBJ2-5, with TRBD1 identical over 7 bases. The CDR3 length is 22 residues. J gave up 1 base and V 4 bases, and 27 bases lay outside the gene matches. The germline CDR1 and CDR2 sequences are MDHEN and SYDVKM. The CDR3 coding sequence is TGTGCCAGCAGTTGCCAGATAGCCGGGACAGACCTTTGCGGTATCGGCCAAGAGACCCAGTACTTC. Translating it yields CASSCQIAGTDLCGIGQETQYF.

The chain couples TRBV11-2 to TRBJ1-1; possibly TRBD1 for D (5 bases). CDR1 is SGHAT, CDR2 FQNNGV, per germline. V was cut by 4 bases and J by 7 bases, with 13 bases left in between. The CDR3 loop spans 13 amino acids. For the CDR3, the DNA is TGTGCCAGCAGCTCCAGGGCGGGGCTTGAAGCTTTCTTT. Protein sequence: CASSSRAGLEAFF.

V usage is TRBV5-1 and J usage is TRBJ2-7, with 8 bases matching TRBD1. The germline V gene has CDR1 SGHRS and CDR2 YFSETQ. After removal of 1 base from V and 6 bases from J, the junction contained 9 bases not matched to a gene. There are 15 residues in the CDR3. The CDR3, as DNA: TGCGCCAGCAGCTTGTTAAACAGGGGGGTTTCCGAGCAGTACTTC. Translating gives CASSLLNRGVSEQYF.

The chain uses TRBV2 and TRBJ1-2; 10 nucleotides agree with TRBD1. The CDR3 spans 14 residues. With V trimmed by 6 bases and J by 8 bases, 9 bases remained unmatched. From germline, CDR1 is SNHLY and CDR2 FYNNEI. DNA of the CDR3: TGTGCCAGCAGAGAGACAGGGGGCGCGAACGGCTACACCTTC. This gives the protein CASRETGGANGYTF.

V gene TRBV7-9 combines with J gene TRBJ1-2, with TRBD1 identical over 10 bases. Germline V CDR1 and CDR2: SEHNR, FQNEAQ (reference sequence). This CDR3 region has 15 residues. V trimming: 4 bases; J trimming: 2 bases; junction bases outside the gene matches: 4. In DNA, the CDR3 is TGTGCCAGCAGCTCACGGACAGGGGGAAACTATGGCTACACCTTC. It codes for CASSSRTGGNYGYTF.

The chain recombines TRBV19 with TRBJ2-7; 7 bases are a match to TRBD2. V lost 5 bases to trimming and J lost 0 bases; unmatched junction nucleotides: 22. Germline assignment: CDR1 LNHDA and CDR2 SQIVND (reference sequence). This CDR3 region has 20 residues. The CDR3 sequence is CASSFVWRGLGITDSYEQYF. CDR3 bases: TGTGCCAGTAGTTTTGTGTGGCGGGGGTTGGGTATAACCGACTCCTACGAGCAGTACTTC.

The V and J genes are TRBV7-2 and TRBJ1-1; TRBD1 agrees at 9 bases. CDR1 SGHTA and CDR2 FQGNSA come from the germline V gene. CDR3 size: 15 residues. V was pared by 4 bases and J by 1 base, with 4 bases of the junction left unmatched. DNA for the CDR3: TGTGCCAGCAGCTCACACAGGGGGCGGAACACTGAAGCTTTCTTT. Protein sequence: CASSSHRGRNTEAFF.

This chain joins TRBV28 and TRBJ2-3, with unresolved D. Trimming stripped 3 bases from V and 4 bases from J, with 8 bases between. The CDR3 extends over 13 amino acids. Germline V gene lookup returns CDR1 MDHEN and CDR2 SYDVKM. DNA of the CDR3: TGTGCCAGCAGTTTGACGACCTCAGATACGCAGTATTTT. Translation gives CASSLTTSDTQYF.

The chain carries TRBV4-1 and TRBJ1-4, with D unresolved. Per germline, CDR1 MGHRA and CDR2 YSYEKL. Trimming left V 1 base short and J 0 bases short, with 15 bases between. The CDR3 consists of 18 residues. The CDR3: CASSQGPWSRATNEKLFF. In nucleotides, the CDR3 is TGCGCCAGCAGCCAAGGTCCGTGGTCAAGGGCAACTAATGAAAAACTGTTTTTT.

The gene calls are TRBV2 and TRBJ2-1; D gene uncertain. The CDR3 spans 16 residues. Germline V gene lookup returns CDR1 SNHLY and CDR2 FYNNEI. Trimming took off 3 bases at V and 0 bases at J, with 12 bases between the two ends. The CDR3 loop is CASSDSAPSSYNEQFF. CDR3 sequence (DNA): TGTGCCAGCAGTGATTCTGCGCCCAGCTCCTACAATGAGCAGTTCTTC.

The chain combines TRBV5-6 with TRBJ1-2; tentatively, D is TRBD1 (6 bases). Germline loops: CDR1 SGHDT, CDR2 YYEEEE. This CDR3 spans 13 amino acids. V gave up 5 bases and J gave up 5 bases, with 13 bases separating them. The CDR3 is CASRLDRLYGYTF. CDR3 sequence (DNA): TGTGCCAGCAGACTCGACAGGCTATATGGCTACACCTTC.

This clone was observed a few times. V gene TRBV11-2 combines with J gene TRBJ1-3; the D is unclear. V lost 4 bases, J lost 4 bases, and 5 bases lay in between. Germline CDR1 SGHAT, CDR2 FQNNGV. The CDR3 totals 12 residues. CDR3: CASSYRGNTIYF. DNA for the CDR3: TGTGCCAGCAGCTATCGGGGAAACACCATATATTTT.

The genes are TRBV6-5 and TRBJ2-1; D may correspond to TRBD1 or TRBD2 (6 bases each). The CDR3 totals 13 residues. Per germline, CDR1 MNHEY and CDR2 SVGAGI. The V and J ends lost 6 bases and 7 bases respectively, with 13 bases between them. Here the CDR3 reads CASSEGGGNEQFF. The CDR3 nucleotides are TGTGCCAGCAGCGAGGGGGGCGGGAATGAGCAGTTCTTC.

V usage is TRBV27 and J usage is TRBJ1-5; D not certain. Germline CDR1 is MNHEY and CDR2 is SMNVEV (reference sequence). The CDR3 is 14 amino acids. V was shortened by 3 bases and J by 7 bases, with 13 bases between the two germline ends. The CDR3 DNA reads as TGTGCCAGCAGTTTCGTCTGGGAGAGACAGCCCCAGCATTTT. Protein sequence: CASSFVWERQPQHF.

For this clone: At the DNA level, this CDR3 is encoded by other sequences in the same sample as well. The V gene is TRBV25-1, the J gene TRBJ2-7; 14 bases line up with TRBD2. J was trimmed by 4 bases and V by 6 bases; bases with no gene match: 8. Germline values: CDR1 MGHDK, CDR2 SYGVNS. The CDR3 loop spans 16 amino acids. CDR3 DNA: TGTGCCAGCAGCGGGACTAGCGGGAGTTGGGAATACGAGCAGTACTTC. Encoded protein: CASSGTSGSWEYEQYF.

The gene calls are TRBV7-9 and TRBJ1-3; no reliable D call. The germline V gene has CDR1 SEHNR and CDR2 FQNEAQ (reference sequence). The length of the CDR3 is 12 residues. The V and J ends lost 2 bases and 8 bases respectively, with 7 bases between them. CDR3 amino acids: CASSLSTDTIYF. For the CDR3, the DNA is TGTGCCAGCAGCTTAAGTACGGACACCATATATTTT.

Points on this clone: At one end, the junction sequence differs from germline, possibly due to a read error. V is TRBV6-6 and J is TRBJ1-2; 9 bases match TRBD1. This CDR3 is built from 14 residues. Germline assignment: CDR1 MNHNY and CDR2 SVGAGI (reference sequence). This CDR3 is CASSYSRQGDGYAF. The CDR3 DNA sequence: TGTGCCAGCAGTTATTCGAGACAGGGGGATGGCTACGCCTTC.

V and J are TRBV4-1 and TRBJ2-7, with a tentative D call TRBD2 (5 bases). Trimming left V 0 bases short and J 3 bases short, with 6 bases between. Germline values: CDR1 MGHRA, CDR2 YSYEKL. The CDR3 runs 13 residues. The CDR3 nucleotides are TGCGCCAGCAGCCAAGATGCGGGCTACGAGCAGTACTTC. This encodes CASSQDAGYEQYF.

The J gene is TRBJ2-2, the V gene TRBV7-2; 7 bases are shared with TRBD2. The CDR3 spans 16 residues. J lost 5 bases, V lost 2 bases, and 8 bases had no gene match. CDR1 is SGHTA and CDR2 is FQGNSA in the germline V gene. CDR3 amino acids: CASSLFGGSRTGELFF. DNA for the CDR3: TGTGCCAGCAGCTTATTCGGCGGGAGTAGGACCGGGGAGCTGTTTTTT. Combining the CDR3 with reference TRBV7-2 and TRBJ2-2 gives the whole variable domain GAGVSQSPSNKVTEKGKDVELRCDPISGHTALYWYRQSLGQGLEFLIYFQGNSAPDKSGLPSDRFSAERTGGSVSTLTIQRTQQEDSAVYLCASSLFGGSRTGELFFGEGSRLTVL.

This clone was picked up one time. The chain has TRBV7-2 and TRBJ2-7; D is perhaps TRBD2 (7 bases). The CDR3 totals 16 residues. The V gene lost 5 bases and the J gene lost 5 bases, with 22 bases spanning the gap. CDR1 and CDR2 from the germline V gene are SGHTA and FQGNSA. In nucleotides, the CDR3 is TGTGCCAGCAGCCCGAGGGGGGCGGGGGCTGGGGACGAGCAGTACTTC. This codes for CASSPRGAGAGDEQYF.

In this sample, this clone turned up a few times. This chain joins TRBV2 and TRBJ2-5; the D gene is possibly TRBD2 (5 bases). The CDR3 runs 14 residues. Trimming pared 5 bases from V and 5 bases from J, leaving 15 bases between. Per the germline V gene, CDR1 is SNHLY and CDR2 is FYNNEI. The CDR3 loop reads CASSLMGVGETQYF. The CDR3 bases are TGTGCCAGCAGTCTTATGGGAGTTGGGGAGACCCAGTACTTC.

This chain uses TRBV9 with TRBJ1-1; a possible D gene is TRBD1 (6 bases). The V gene lost 4 bases and the J gene lost 1 base, with 14 bases spanning the gap. The V gene's germline CDR1 is SGDLS and CDR2 YYNGEE. The CDR3 is 15 residues long. The CDR3 here is CASSPENRENTEAFF. The CDR3 coding sequence is TGTGCCAGCAGCCCAGAGAACAGGGAGAACACTGAAGCTTTCTTT. Filled out from reference TRBV9 and TRBJ1-1, the complete variable domain reads DSGVTQTPKHLITATGQRVTLRCSPRSGDLSVYWYQQSLDQGLQFLIQYYNGEERAKGNILERFSAQQFPDLHSELNLSSLELGDSALYFCASSPENRENTEAFFGQGTRLTVV.

This clone appeared once. The J gene is TRBJ2-3, the V gene TRBV10-3, with 13 bases matching TRBD2. CDR3 length: 16 amino acids. Germline V lookup: CDR1 ENHRY, CDR2 SYGVKD. V was pared by 2 bases and J by 3 bases, with 2 bases of the junction left unmatched. DNA of the CDR3: TGTGCCATCAGTGAGCCGGGACTAGCGGGGACAGATACGCAGTATTTT. Amino acid sequence: CAISEPGLAGTDTQYF.

The rearrangement joins TRBV6-1 to TRBJ2-5; D might be TRBD1 (5 bases). V lost 3 bases to trimming and J lost 1 base, with 21 bases between them. The germline V gene encodes CDR1 MNHNS and CDR2 SASEGT. CDR3 size: 18 residues. The CDR3 spells CASSEVVQAGWSQETQYF. CDR3 bases: TGTGCCAGCAGTGAGGTGGTTCAGGCAGGGTGGTCCCAAGAGACCCAGTACTTC.

The CDR3 protein is CASSARDYSYNEQFF. For the CDR3, the DNA is TGTGCCAGCAGCGCCCGGGACTACTCCTACAATGAGCAGTTCTTC. The chain recombines TRBV9 with TRBJ2-1, with TRBD2 matching 7 bases. CDR3 length equals 15 residues. Germline V gene sequence: CDR1 SGDLS, CDR2 YYNGEE. J was trimmed by 0 bases and V by 3 bases; bases with no gene match: 3.

V is TRBV5-1 and J is TRBJ2-2; perhaps TRBD2 as D (7 bases). The CDR3 loop spans 15 amino acids. The germline CDR1 and CDR2 sequences are SGHRS and YFSETQ. Trimming took 0 bases from V and 8 from J, leaving 14 bases between them. This CDR3 reads CASSLVAGAPGELFF. CDR3 sequence (DNA): TGCGCCAGCAGCTTGGTTGCGGGGGCCCCTGGGGAGCTGTTTTTT.